The clone carrying this T cell receptor beta chain was detected once. Antigen specificity is unknown. PCR amplification relied on 60 Vbeta primers (plus 13 Jbeta primers). Sequencing used immunoSEQ multiplex PCR; TCRdb keeps in-frame clones, though not all of them. Among approximately 160,000 clones, around 86% were seen once, and the ten largest hold roughly 1.9%. The entry originates in a study of cytomegalovirus exposure and HLA in healthy donors. Germline CDR1 is LNHNV and CDR2 is YYDKDF (reference sequence). V trimming: 0 bases; J trimming: 6 bases; junction bases outside the gene matches: 3. This CDR3 is 15 amino acids long. Findings and caveats of the study: In a later analysis, most CMV-associated TCR beta chains appeared HLA-restricted.

Sequencing used PBMCs. The V gene is TRBV15, the J gene TRBJ1-4; 8 nucleotides agree with TRBD1. This sequence originates from a human donor in good health. CDR3 coding DNA: TGTGCCACCAGCAGAGAAGGACAGGGATATGAAAAACTGTTTTTT. It translates to CATSREGQGYEKLFF. The entire variable domain, with the rest obtained from reference TRBV15 and TRBJ1-4, is as follows: DAMVIQNPRYQVTQFGKPVTLSCSQTLNHNVMYWYQQKSSQAPKLLFHYYDKDFNNEADTPDNFQSRRPNTSFCFLDIRSPGLGDTAMYLCATSREGQGYEKLFFGSGTQLSVL.